This T cell receptor (beta chain) was identified during a study of PD-1 blockade in classical Hodgkin lymphoma. Generated by immunoSEQ multiplex PCR, the TCRdb table keeps only in-frame clones and is missing some. The sample has around 42,000 clones; 71% are singletons. Relapse after autologous stem cell transplantation occurred in every patient, and brentuximab vedotin exposure varied. Classification of best responses gave complete response, partial response or progressive disease. V was shortened by 4 bases and J by 6 bases, with 13 bases between the two germline ends. The CDR3 length is 15 residues. From germline, CDR1 is LNHDA and CDR2 SQIVND (reference sequence).

The sample consisted of peripheral blood mononuclear cells (PBMCs), taken at baseline. The chain combines TRBV19 with TRBJ1-6; D gene unclear. This TCR was recovered from a human donor with classical Hodgkin lymphoma. Here the CDR3 reads CASSNGDGPNSPLHF. The CDR3 DNA reads as TGTGCCAGTAGTAACGGGGATGGTCCTAATTCACCCCTCCACTTT.